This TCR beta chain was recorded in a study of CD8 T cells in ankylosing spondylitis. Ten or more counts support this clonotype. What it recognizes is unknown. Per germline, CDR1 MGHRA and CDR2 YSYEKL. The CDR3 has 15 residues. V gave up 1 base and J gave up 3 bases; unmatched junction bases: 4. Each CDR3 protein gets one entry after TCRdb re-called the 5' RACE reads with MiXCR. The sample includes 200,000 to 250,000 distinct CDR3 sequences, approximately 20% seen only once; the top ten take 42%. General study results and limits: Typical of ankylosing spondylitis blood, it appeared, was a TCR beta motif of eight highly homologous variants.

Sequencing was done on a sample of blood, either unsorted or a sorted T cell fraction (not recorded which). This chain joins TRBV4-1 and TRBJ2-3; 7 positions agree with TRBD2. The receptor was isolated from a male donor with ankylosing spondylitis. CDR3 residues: CASSQGPGRTDTQYF. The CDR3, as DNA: TGCGCCAGCAGCCAAGGCCCCGGGAGGACAGATACGCAGTATTTT.